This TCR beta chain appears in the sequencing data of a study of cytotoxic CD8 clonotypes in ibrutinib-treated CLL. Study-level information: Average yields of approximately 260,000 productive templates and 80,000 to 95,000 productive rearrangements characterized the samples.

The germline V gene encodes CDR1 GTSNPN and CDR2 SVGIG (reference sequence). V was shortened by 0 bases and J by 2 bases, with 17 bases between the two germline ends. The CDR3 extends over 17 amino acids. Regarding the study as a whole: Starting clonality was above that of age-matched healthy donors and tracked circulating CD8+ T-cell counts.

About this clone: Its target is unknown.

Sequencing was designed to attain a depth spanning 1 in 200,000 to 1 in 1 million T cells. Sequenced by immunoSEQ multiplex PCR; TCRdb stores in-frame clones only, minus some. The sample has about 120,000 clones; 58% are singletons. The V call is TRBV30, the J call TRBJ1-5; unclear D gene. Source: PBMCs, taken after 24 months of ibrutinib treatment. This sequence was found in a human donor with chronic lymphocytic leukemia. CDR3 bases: TGTGCCTGGAGTGTCACCATTGTAGGAGGAGGCAATCAGCCCCAGCATTTT. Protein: CAWSVTIVGGGNQPQHF.